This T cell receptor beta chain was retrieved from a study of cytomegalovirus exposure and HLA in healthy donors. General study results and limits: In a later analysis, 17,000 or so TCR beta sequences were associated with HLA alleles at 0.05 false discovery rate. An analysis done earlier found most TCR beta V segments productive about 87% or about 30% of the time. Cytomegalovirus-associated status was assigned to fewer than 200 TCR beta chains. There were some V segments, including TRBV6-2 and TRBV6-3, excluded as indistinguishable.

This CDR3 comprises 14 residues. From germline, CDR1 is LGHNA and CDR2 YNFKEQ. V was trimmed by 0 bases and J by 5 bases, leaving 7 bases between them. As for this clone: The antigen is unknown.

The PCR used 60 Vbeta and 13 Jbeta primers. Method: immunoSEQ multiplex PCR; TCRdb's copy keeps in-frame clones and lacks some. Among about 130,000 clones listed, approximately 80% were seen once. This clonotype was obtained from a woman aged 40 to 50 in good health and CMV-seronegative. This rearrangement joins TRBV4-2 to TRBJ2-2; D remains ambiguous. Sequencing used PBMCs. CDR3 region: CASSQDLETGELFF. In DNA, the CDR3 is TGTGCCAGCAGCCAAGATTTAGAGACCGGGGAGCTGTTTTTT.